Detailed here is one T cell receptor (beta chain). The antigen remains unidentified. Random hexamers primed reverse transcription of about 0.45 to 1 ug RNA. Coverage of TCR beta CDR3 amplification by immunoSEQ multiplex PCR extended to 54 Vbeta and 13 Jbeta. TCRdb ran MiXCR on the immunoSEQ multiplex PCR reads and lists one entry per CDR3 protein. Among 400,000 or so distinct CDR3 sequences, around 85% were seen once, and the ten largest hold under 0.15%. This entry comes from a study of CD8 T cells in Susac syndrome. Study results and limitations: An acknowledgment was made by the study that its TCR sequencing and HLA analysis involved relatively few individuals.

V was clipped by 1 base and J by 2 bases, with 8 bases between them. Looked up from germline, CDR1 is LNHNV and CDR2 is YYDKDF (reference sequence). The CDR3 length is 14 residues. Multiple sclerosis controls were treatment-naive patients with stable or active relapsing-remitting disease. This clonotype originated in a human donor with multiple sclerosis. The specimen sequenced was CD8+ T cells from PBMCs. The gene calls are TRBV15 and TRBJ2-5; D is unclear. CDR3 in DNA: TGTGCCACCAGCAGAGCGGGCTCGCAAGAGACCCAGTACTTC. Its protein is CATSRAGSQETQYF.